This T cell receptor (beta chain) emerged from a study of CD4 T cell repertoires in COVID-19 listed by TCRdb under 2021. Looking at the study overall: To analyze cross-reactivity, CFSE-low cells were expanded with IL-2 for approximately 10 days and then labeled again and restimulated with spike proteins from other coronaviruses. Naturally processed CD4+ T cell responses to SARS-CoV-2 spike and nucleoprotein were characterized in COVID-19-recovered individuals, and clonal composition was assessed by TCR Vbeta sequencing. In a few recovered individuals, the researchers analyzed the TCR Vbeta repertoire of SARS-CoV-2-reactive T cells at the subset level. What the study reported, not specific to this receptor: Several of the most expanded SARS-CoV-2-reactive clonotypes were shared between two or all three memory subsets, suggesting intraclonal diversification. Between about 6 and 26% of SARS-CoV-2 clonotypes were also detected in secondary cultures stimulated with SARS-CoV and/or HKU1 spike, a finding consistent with cross-reactivity.

The receptor library was made with the immunoSEQ multiplex PCR assay. Turning to the authors' computational methods: The Chao-Jaccard similarity index and counts of shared clonotypes were used to quantify repertoire overlap between subsets. TCRdb stores this immuneACCESS table with in-frame sequences only. Part of the clones is absent; in the studies checked, under half of the shortfall reflects unresolved V genes, and no reason is known for the rest. V and J calls and clone size are copied from that table; D and trimming were computed from the DNA. This sample has 20,000 or so clones in its table, and around nine tenths of those were observed once. The ten largest clones represent less than 0.75% of the sample. A distance of 8 bases separates the germline ends of V and J, which lose 1 base and 7 bases respectively. CDR1 SGHTA and CDR2 FQGNSA are derived from the germline V gene. Its CDR3 holds 13 amino acids, cysteine through phenylalanine. Left in the record is the CDR3 DNA by itself, 39 bases read in frame from the first base.

Uncultured memory T cell samples were subjected to sequencing directly after ex vivo isolation. From peripheral blood mononuclear cells, the researchers isolated CD4+ total memory, central memory, effector memory and circulating T follicular helper cells. In the case of this clone: Which antigen it targets is not known. The input lacks base qualities; no much larger clone sits a single base away.

This material consisted of central memory CD4+ T cells from blood, taken before the COVID-19 pandemic. The sample's cell subset or site, from its label and the paper: CD4+ T central memory cells. The origin of this receptor is a human donor who had COVID-19. The sequence links TRBV7-2 to TRBJ1-5, with a weak D call of TRBD1 (6 bases match). The CDR3 loop reads CASSLGQEQPQHF. The sequenced DNA is TGTGCCAGCAGCTTAGGACAGGAACAGCCCCAGCATTTT.